This T cell receptor (beta chain) stems from a study of cytomegalovirus exposure and HLA in healthy donors. Whole-study results and caveats: Information on immune exposure was restricted to one variable (CMV serostatus). A later look showed TCR association rates differing by HLA locus, highest for DRB1 and lowest for HLA-C.

The PCR had 60 Vbeta and 13 Jbeta primers. Here immunoSEQ multiplex PCR was the method, and the copy in TCRdb shows in-frame clones only, minus some. This sample has roughly 150,000 clones, with 65% to 80% found just once. Comment on this clone: As yet, its antigen is unknown.

The clonotype comes from a man aged 40-55 years in good health and CMV-seronegative. The sample consisted of PBMCs.

The CDR3 DNA reads TGTGCCAGCAGCTCGGGACTAGCCGGCGATACGCAGTATTTT. Translated, it gives CASSSGLAGDTQYF. V is TRBV7-3 and J is TRBJ2-3; TRBD2 matches 9 bases. V lost 4 bases to trimming and J lost 6 bases; unmatched junction nucleotides: 5. This CDR3 comprises 14 residues. Germline assignment: CDR1 SGHTA and CDR2 FQGTGA.